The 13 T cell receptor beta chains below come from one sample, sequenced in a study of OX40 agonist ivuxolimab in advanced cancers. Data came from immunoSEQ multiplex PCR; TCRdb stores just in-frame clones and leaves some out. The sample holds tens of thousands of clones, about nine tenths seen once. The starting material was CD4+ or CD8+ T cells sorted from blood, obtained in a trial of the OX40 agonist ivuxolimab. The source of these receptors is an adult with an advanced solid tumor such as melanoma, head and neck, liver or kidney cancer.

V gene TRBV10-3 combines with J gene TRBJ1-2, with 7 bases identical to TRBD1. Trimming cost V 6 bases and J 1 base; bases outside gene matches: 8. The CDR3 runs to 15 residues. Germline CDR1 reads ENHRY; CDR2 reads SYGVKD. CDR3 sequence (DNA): TGTGCCATCAGCGAGACAGGGACATATAACTATGGCTACACCTTC. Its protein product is CAISETGTYNYGYTF.

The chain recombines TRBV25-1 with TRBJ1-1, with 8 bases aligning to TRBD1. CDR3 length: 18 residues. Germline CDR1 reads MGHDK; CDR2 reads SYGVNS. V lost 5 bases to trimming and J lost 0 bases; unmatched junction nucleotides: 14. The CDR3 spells CASSSLVGQGLMNTEAFF. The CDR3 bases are TGTGCCAGCAGTTCCCTCGTAGGACAGGGCCTAATGAACACTGAAGCTTTCTTT.

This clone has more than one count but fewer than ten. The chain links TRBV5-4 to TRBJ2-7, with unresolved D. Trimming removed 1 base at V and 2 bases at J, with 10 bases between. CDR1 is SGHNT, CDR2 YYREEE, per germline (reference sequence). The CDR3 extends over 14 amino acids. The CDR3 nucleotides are TGTGCCAGCAGCTTGCCGTCGAACCCCTACGAGCAGTACTTC. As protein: CASSLPSNPYEQYF.

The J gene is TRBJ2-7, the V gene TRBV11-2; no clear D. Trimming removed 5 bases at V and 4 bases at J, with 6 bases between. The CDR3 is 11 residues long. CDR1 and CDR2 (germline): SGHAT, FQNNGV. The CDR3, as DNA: TGTGCCAGCAGCGCAATATACGAGCAGTACTTC. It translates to CASSAIYEQYF. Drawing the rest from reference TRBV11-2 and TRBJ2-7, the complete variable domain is EAGVAQSPRYKIIEKRQSVAFWCNPISGHATLYWYQQILGQGPKLLIQFQNNGVVDDSQLPKDRFSAERLKGVDSTLKIQPAKLEDSAVYLCASSAIYEQYFGPGTRLTVT.

CDR3 DNA sequence: TGTGCCAGCAGTTGGTCAAATGAGCAGTTCTTC. Protein sequence: CASSWSNEQFF. This chain connects TRBV6-5 to TRBJ2-1; the D is unclear. There are 11 residues in the CDR3. CDR1 is MNHEY and CDR2 is SVGAGI in the germline V gene. V was shortened by 4 bases and J by 7 bases, with 5 bases between the two germline ends.

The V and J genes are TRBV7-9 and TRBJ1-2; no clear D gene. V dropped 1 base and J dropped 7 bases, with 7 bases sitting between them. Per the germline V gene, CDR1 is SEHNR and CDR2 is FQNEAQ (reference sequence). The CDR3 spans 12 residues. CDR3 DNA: TGTGCCAGCAGCTTAGATGTGGGTGGCTACACCTTC. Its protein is CASSLDVGGYTF.

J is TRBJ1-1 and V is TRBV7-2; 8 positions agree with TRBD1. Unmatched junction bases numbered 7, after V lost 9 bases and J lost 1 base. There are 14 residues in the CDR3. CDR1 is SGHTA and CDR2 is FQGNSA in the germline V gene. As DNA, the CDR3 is TGTGCCAGACCCTCGGACAGGGAGAACACTGAAGCTTTCTTT. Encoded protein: CARPSDRENTEAFF.

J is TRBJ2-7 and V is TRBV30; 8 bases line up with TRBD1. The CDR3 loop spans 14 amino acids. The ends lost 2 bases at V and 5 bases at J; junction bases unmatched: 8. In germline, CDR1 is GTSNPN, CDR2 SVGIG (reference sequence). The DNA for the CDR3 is TGTGCCTGGAGTACTGGACAGGGTGCCGACGAGCAGTACTTC. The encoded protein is CAWSTGQGADEQYF.

The CDR3: CASSIIGNEQFF. The CDR3, as DNA: TGTGCCAGTAGTATAATAGGCAATGAGCAGTTCTTC. The genes are TRBV19 and TRBJ2-1; D gene unclear. Germline CDR1 LNHDA, CDR2 SQIVND (reference sequence). Trimming took off 2 bases at V and 6 bases at J, with 5 bases between the two ends. This CDR3 is built from 12 residues.

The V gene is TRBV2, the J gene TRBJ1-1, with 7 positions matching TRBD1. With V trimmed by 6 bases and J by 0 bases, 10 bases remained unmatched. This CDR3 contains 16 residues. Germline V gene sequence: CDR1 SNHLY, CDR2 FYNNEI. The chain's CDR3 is CASRYRGSGMNTEAFF. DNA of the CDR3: TGTGCCAGCAGATACAGGGGATCGGGGATGAACACTGAAGCTTTCTTT.

The DNA for the CDR3 is TGTGCCAGCAGGATTCAGGGTTCCTATGGCTACACCTTC. Amino acids: CASRIQGSYGYTF. This sequence joins TRBV5-4 and TRBJ1-2; tentatively, D is TRBD1 (5 bases). Trimming took off 5 bases at V and 4 bases at J, with 12 bases between the two ends. There are 13 residues in the CDR3. Germline loops: CDR1 SGHNT, CDR2 YYREEE (reference sequence).

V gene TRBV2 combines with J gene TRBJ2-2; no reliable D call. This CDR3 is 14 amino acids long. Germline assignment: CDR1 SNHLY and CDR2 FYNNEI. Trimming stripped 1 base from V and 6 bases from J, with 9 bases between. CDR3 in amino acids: CASSEELSAGELFF. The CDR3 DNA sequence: TGTGCCAGCAGTGAAGAGCTTTCAGCCGGGGAGCTGTTTTTT.

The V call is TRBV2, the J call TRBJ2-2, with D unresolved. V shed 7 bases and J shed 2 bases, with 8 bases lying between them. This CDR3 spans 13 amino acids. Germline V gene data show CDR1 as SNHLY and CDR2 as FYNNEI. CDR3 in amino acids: CASIADNTGELFF. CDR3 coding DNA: TGTGCCAGCATAGCTGACAACACCGGGGAGCTGTTTTTT.